Listed below are T cell receptor beta chains from one sample, sequenced in a study of prognosis after radiotherapy for stage I lung cancer. One entry per CDR3 protein, called by TCRdb with MiXCR from the multiplex PCR reads. The table records about 51,000 distinct CDR3 sequences, less than 45% of them present only once. Specimen: PBMCs, collected before or after stereotactic body radiation therapy (not recorded which). The receptors derive from a donor over 45 with non-small cell lung cancer. Each CDR3 is given with its conserved first and last residue. D genes are given only for firm matches. Size is omitted from some rows. Given values are once, few, many or a class for expanded clones.

V	J	D	size	DNA	CDR3
TRBV20-1	TRBJ1-5	TRBD1	-	TGCAGTTCCTCGGACAGGGGGCTTTTCCAGCCCAAGCATTTT	CSSSDRGLFQPKHF
TRBV20-1	TRBJ2-2	-	-	TGCAGTGCCCCATACAGGGCCACCGTTGAGCTGTTTTTT	CSAPYRATVELFF
TRBV5-1	TRBJ2-1	TRBD2	-	TGCGCCAGCAATCGAGGACGGGGGGGGGTTGGAGTGGATGAGCAGTTCTTC	CASNRGRGGVGVDEQFF
TRBV24-1	TRBJ2-3	-	many	TGTGCCACCAGTGATTCCGGAGTGAGCACAGATACGCAGTATTTT	CATSDSGVSTDTQYF
TRBV7-2	TRBJ2-1	TRBD2	many	TGTGCCAGCAGCACCCTAGCGGGGGTCAATGAGCAGTTCTTC	CASSTLAGVNEQFF
TRBV20-1	TRBJ2-7	-	-	TGCAGTGTCCCGGGATGTGGAGCGGTGCTTCCCTACGAGCAGTACTTC	CSVPGCGAVLPYEQYF
TRBV2	TRBJ2-1	-	-	TGTGCCAGCAAGCCCAATCTTGAGCACGTGGAAAGAGACAATGAGCAGTTCTTC	CASKPNLEHVERDNEQFF
TRBV30	TRBJ2-4	-	few	TGTGCCTGGAGTTGGCGGGGAGGGGGCCAAAACATTCAGCACTTC	CAWSWRGGGQNIQHF
TRBV27	TRBJ1-1	-	many	TGTGCCAGCAGTTTCCCAGGGAGGGGAGCTTTCTTT	CASSFPGRGAFF
TRBV30	TRBJ1-1	TRBD1	many	TGTGCCTGGAGTAGCAGGGGGACCTTGAACACTGAAGCTTTCTTT	CAWSSRGTLNTEAFF
TRBV12-3/TRBV12-4	TRBJ2-6	-	-	TGTGCCAGCACTTGGGGGGCCGGTGCCAACTTCCTGACTTTC	CASTWGAGANFLTF
TRBV7-3	TRBJ2-5	-	-	TGTGCCAGCAGCTTAAATGGGGGAGAGACCCAGTACTTC	CASSLNGGETQYF
TRBV19	TRBJ1-4	-	many	TGTGCCAGTAGTACTTCCAGGACGTCCGAAAAACTGTTTTTT	CASSTSRTSEKLFF
TRBV7-9	TRBJ1-5	-	many	TGTGCCAGCAGCAGACAGTCCAATCAGCCCCAGCATTTT	CASSRQSNQPQHF
TRBV7-3	TRBJ2-1	TRBD2	many	TGTGCCAGCGGGCTAGCGGGAGGGCAAAGCTCCTACAATGAGCAGTTCTTC	CASGLAGGQSSYNEQFF
TRBV12-3/TRBV12-4	TRBJ2-3	TRBD2	-	TGTGCCAGCAGCAGAATGGGGGTAATAGCGGGAGGTGGAACAGATACGCAGTATTTT	CASSRMGVIAGGGTDTQYF